The text below deals with one T cell receptor (beta chain). As yet, its antigen is unknown. Clones were read by immunoSEQ multiplex PCR, and TCRdb kept only the in-frame ones, dropping some. The table has about 200,000 clones, roughly nine tenths seen once. This sample is part of a study of T cell responses to AZD1222 COVID-19 vaccine. CDR1 is LNHDA and CDR2 is SQIVND in the germline V gene (reference sequence). The V and J ends lost 10 bases and 1 base, in that order; junction bases with no gene match: 13. The CDR3 is 16 residues long. Study-level points and caveats: No repertoire was sampled before or during the peak T cell response, only after it. Reportedly, nearly half the spike-specific TCRs target unmutated variant regions.

Second-dose timings of about 4 or about 12 weeks were pooled. The receptor comes from an adult who received the AZD1222 COVID-19 vaccine. The sequencing here drew on peripheral blood, taken 28 days after the second AZD1222 dose. V gene TRBV19 combines with J gene TRBJ2-3, with 8 bases fitting TRBD1. CDR3 nucleotide sequence: TGTGCCACTAAAGCTGACCCAGGGGGCGGCACAGATACGCAGTATTTT. It specifies CATKADPGGGTDTQYF.